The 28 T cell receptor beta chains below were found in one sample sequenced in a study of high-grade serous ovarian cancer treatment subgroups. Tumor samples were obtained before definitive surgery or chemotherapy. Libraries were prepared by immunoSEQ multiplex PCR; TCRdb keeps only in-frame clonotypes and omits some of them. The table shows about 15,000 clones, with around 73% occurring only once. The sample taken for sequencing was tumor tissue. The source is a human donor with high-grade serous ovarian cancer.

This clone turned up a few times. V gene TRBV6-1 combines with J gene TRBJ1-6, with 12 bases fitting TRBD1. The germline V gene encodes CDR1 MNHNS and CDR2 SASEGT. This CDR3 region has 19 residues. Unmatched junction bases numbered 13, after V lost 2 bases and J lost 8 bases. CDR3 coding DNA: TGTGCCAGCAGTGAATGGCCCCAGGGACAGGGGGCAAGTCATTCACCCCTCCACTTT. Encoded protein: CASSEWPQGQGASHSPLHF.

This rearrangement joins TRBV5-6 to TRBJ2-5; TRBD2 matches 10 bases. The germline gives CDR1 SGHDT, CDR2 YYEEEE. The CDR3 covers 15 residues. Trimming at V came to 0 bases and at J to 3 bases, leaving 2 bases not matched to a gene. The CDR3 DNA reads TGTGCCAGCAGCTTGGCCCTAGCGGGGGAAGAGACCCAGTACTTC. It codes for CASSLALAGEETQYF.

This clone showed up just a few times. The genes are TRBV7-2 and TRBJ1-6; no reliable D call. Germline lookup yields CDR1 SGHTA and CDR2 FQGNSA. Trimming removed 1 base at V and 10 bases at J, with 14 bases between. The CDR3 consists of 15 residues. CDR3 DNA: TGTGCCAGCAGCTTAGAGACGACCTCCGGGTCACCCCTCCACTTT. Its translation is CASSLETTSGSPLHF.

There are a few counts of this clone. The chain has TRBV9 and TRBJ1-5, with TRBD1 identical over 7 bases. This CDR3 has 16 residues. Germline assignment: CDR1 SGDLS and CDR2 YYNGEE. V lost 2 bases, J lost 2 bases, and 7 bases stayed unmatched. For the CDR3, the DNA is TGTGCCAGCAGCGTTACAGGGGAAATGGGCAATCAGCCCCAGCATTTT. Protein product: CASSVTGEMGNQPQHF.

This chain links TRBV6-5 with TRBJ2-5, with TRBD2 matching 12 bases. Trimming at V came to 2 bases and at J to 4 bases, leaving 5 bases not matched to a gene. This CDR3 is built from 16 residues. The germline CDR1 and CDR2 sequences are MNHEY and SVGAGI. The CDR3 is CASSYPSGGAGETQYF. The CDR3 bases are TGTGCCAGCAGTTACCCTAGCGGGGGGGCGGGAGAGACCCAGTACTTC.

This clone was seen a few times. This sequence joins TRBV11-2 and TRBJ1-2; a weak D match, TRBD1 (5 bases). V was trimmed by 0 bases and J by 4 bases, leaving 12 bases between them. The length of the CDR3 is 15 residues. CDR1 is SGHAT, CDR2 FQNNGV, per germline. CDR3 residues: CASSLDWAGPYGYTF. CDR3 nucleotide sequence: TGTGCCAGCAGCTTAGATTGGGCAGGGCCCTATGGCTACACCTTC.

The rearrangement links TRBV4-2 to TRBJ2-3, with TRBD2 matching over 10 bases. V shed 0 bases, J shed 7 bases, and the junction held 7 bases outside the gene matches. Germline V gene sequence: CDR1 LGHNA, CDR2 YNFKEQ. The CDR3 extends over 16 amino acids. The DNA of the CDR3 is TGTGCCAGCAGCCAAGATCCTAGCGGGGGCTCAAATACGCAGTATTTT. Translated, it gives CASSQDPSGGSNTQYF.

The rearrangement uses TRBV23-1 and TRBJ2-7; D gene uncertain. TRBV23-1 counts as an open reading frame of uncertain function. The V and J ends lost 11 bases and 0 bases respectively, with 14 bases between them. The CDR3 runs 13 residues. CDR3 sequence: CAVDKSHSYEQYF. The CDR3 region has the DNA TGCGCCGTAGACAAGTCCCACTCCTACGAGCAGTACTTC.

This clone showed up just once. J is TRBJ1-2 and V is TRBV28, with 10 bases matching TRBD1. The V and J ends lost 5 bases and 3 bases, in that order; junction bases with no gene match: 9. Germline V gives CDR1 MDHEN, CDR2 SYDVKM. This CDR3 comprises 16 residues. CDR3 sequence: CASSGDRGRKDYGYTF. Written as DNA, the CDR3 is TGTGCCAGCAGTGGGGACAGGGGCAGGAAAGACTATGGCTACACCTTC.

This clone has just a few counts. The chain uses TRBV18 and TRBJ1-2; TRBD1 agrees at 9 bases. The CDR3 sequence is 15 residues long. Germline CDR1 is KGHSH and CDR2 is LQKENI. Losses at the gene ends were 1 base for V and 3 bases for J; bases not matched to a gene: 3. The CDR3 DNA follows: TGTGCCAGCTCACCACTGGACAGGGGTTACTATGGCTACACCTTC. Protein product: CASSPLDRGYYGYTF.

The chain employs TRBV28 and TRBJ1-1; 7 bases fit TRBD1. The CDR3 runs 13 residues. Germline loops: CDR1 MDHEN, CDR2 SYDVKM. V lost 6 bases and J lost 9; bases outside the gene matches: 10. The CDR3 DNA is TGTGCCAGCAGCAGGGGGTCCGGGTTGAAAGCTTTCTTT. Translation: CASSRGSGLKAFF.

CDR3: CASSRDRGNQPQHF. DNA for the CDR3: TGTGCCAGTAGTAGGGACAGGGGTAATCAGCCCCAGCATTTT. The chain combines TRBV19 with TRBJ1-5; TRBD1 matches 10 bases. The germline gives CDR1 LNHDA, CDR2 SQIVND (reference sequence). The ends lost 4 bases at V and 4 bases at J; junction bases unmatched: 1. The CDR3 is 14 residues long.

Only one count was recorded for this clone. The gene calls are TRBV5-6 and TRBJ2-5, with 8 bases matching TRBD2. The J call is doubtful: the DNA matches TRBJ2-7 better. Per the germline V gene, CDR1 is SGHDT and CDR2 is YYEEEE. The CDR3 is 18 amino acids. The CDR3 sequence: CASSFFLPTGGVGYEQYF. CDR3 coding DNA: TGTGCCAGCAGCTTCTTTTTGCCCACCGGGGGGGTCGGCTACGAGCAGTACTTC.

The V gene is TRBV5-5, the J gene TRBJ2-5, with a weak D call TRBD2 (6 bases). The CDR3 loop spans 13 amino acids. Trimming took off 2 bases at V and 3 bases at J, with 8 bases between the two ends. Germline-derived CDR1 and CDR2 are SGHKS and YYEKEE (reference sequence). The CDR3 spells CASSFGGEETQYF. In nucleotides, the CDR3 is TGTGCCAGCAGCTTCGGCGGGGAAGAGACCCAGTACTTC.

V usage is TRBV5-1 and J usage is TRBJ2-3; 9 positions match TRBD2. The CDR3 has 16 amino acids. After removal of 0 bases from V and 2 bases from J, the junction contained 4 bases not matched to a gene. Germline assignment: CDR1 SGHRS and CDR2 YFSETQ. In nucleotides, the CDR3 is TGCGCCAGCAGCTTGGGGTCTAGCGGGGCCACAGATACGCAGTATTTT. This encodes CASSLGSSGATDTQYF.

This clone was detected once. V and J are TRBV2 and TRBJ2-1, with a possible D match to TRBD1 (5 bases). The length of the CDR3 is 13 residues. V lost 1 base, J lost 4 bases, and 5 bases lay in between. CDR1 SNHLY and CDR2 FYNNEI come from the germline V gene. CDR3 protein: CASSEDRYNEQFF. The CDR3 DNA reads TGTGCCAGCAGTGAAGACAGGTACAATGAGCAGTTCTTC.

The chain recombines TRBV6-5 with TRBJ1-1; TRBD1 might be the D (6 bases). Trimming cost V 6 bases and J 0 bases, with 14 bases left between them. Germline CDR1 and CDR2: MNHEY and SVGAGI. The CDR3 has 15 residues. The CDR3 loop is CASRTHRAVNTEAFF. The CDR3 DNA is TGTGCCAGCAGAACCCACAGGGCCGTGAACACTGAAGCTTTCTTT.

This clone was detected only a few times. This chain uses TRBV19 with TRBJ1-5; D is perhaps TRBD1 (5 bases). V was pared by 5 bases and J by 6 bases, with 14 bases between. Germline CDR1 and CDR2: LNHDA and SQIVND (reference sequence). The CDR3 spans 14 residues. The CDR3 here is CASSPTDGGQPQHF. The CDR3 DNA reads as TGTGCCAGTAGTCCCACCGACGGGGGTCAGCCCCAGCATTTT.

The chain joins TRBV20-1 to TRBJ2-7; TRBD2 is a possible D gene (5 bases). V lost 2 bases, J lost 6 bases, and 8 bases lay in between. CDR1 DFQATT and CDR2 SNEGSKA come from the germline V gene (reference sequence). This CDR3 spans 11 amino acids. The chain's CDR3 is CSARSGIEQYF. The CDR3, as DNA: TGCAGTGCTAGATCCGGGATCGAGCAGTACTTC.

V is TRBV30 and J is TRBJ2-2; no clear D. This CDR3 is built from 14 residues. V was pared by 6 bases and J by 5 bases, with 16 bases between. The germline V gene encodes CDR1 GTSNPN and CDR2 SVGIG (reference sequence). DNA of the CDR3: TGTGCCTGCCTTGGTGCAGGTGGAACCGGGGAGCTGTTTTTT. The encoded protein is CACLGAGGTGELFF.

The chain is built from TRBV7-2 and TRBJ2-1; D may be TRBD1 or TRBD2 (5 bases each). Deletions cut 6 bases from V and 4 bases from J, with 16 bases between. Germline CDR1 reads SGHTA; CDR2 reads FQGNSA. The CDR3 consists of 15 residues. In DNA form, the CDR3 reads TGTGCCAGCAGTCCTACCCCGGGACCTTACAATGAGCAGTTCTTC. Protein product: CASSPTPGPYNEQFF.

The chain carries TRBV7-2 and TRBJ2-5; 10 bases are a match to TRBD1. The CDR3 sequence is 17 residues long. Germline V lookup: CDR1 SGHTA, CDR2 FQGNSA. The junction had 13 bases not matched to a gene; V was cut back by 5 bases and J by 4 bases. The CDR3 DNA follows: TGTGCCAGCAGCCCGGGACAGGGGAAAGGGAAGGGAGAGACCCAGTACTTC. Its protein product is CASSPGQGKGKGETQYF.

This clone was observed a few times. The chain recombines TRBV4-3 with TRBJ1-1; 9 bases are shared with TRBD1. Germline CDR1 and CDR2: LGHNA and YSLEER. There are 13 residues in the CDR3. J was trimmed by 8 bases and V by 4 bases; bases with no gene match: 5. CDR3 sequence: CASSRVDRGEAFF. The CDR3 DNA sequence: TGCGCCAGCAGCCGAGTAGACAGGGGGGAAGCTTTCTTT.

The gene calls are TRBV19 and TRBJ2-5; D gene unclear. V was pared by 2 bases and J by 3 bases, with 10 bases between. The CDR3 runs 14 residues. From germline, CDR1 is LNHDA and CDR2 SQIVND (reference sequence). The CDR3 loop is CASSISVQKETQYF. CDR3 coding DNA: TGTGCCAGTAGTATATCGGTCCAGAAAGAGACCCAGTACTTC.

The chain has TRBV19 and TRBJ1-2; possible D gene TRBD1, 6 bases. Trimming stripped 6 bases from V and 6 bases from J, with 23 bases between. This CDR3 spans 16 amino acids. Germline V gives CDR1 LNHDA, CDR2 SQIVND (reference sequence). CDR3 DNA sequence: TGTGCCAGTAGCCAAAACTTCCCCCCGGGGGCTCATGGCTACACCTTC. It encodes CASSQNFPPGAHGYTF.

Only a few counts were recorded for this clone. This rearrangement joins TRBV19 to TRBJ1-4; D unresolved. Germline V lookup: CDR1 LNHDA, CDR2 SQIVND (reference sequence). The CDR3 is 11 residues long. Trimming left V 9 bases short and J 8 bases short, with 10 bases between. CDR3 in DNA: TGTGCCAGCCGCGGCGCGGAAAAACTGTTTTTT. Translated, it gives CASRGAEKLFF.

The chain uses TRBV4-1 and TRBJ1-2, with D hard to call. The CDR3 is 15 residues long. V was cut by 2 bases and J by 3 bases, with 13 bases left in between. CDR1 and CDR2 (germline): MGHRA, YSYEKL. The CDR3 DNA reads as TGCGCCAGCAGCCAAACTCCTAGGCAGGACTATGGCTACACCTTC. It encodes CASSQTPRQDYGYTF.

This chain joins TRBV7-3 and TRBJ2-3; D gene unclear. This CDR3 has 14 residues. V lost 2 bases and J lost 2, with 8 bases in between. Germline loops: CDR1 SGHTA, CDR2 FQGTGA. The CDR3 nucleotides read TGTGCCAGCAGCTTATCGTGGACCACAGATACGCAGTATTTT. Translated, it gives CASSLSWTTDTQYF. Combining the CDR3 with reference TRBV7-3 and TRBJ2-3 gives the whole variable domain GAGVSQTPSNKVTEKGKYVELRCDPISGHTALYWYRQSLGQGPEFLIYFQGTGAADDSGLPNDRFFAVRPEGSVSTLKIQRTERGDSAVYLCASSLSWTTDTQYFGPGTRLTVL.